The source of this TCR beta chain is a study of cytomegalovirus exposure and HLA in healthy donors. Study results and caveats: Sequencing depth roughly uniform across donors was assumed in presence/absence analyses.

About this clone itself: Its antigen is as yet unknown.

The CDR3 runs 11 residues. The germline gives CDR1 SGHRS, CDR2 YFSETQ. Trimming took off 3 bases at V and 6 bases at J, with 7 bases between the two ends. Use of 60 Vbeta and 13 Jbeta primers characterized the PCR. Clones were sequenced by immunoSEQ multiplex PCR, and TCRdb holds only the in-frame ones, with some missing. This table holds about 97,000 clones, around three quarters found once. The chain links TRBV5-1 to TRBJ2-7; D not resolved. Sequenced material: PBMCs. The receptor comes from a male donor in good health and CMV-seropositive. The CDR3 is CASSSTGEQYF. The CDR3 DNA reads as TGCGCCAGCAGCTCCACGGGCGAGCAGTACTTC.